What follows describes a single T cell receptor beta chain. Germline CDR1 MNHEY, CDR2 SMNVEV (reference sequence). There are 12 residues in the CDR3. This record belongs to a study of T cell changes during pregnancy in multiple sclerosis. Method: immunoSEQ multiplex PCR; TCRdb's copy keeps in-frame clones and lacks some. Here the sample spans roughly 70,000 clones, approximately 92% being singletons. This TCR was sampled from a female donor with multiple sclerosis, enrolled in a pregnancy study. The sample was peripheral blood, taken in the first trimester of pregnancy. The rearrangement links TRBV27 to TRBJ2-7; D not certain. The CDR3 region has the DNA TGTGCTACGACGATGCGGACCTACGAGCAGTACTTC. This sequence encodes CATTMRTYEQYF.